Presented here are 23 T cell receptor beta chains from one specimen sequenced in a study of Graves' ophthalmopathy and Graves' hyperthyroidism. The sequenced template was RNA, covering the TCR beta CDR3 region. Second-round multiplex PCR followed a first-round RT-PCR using HTBI primers. From the multiplex PCR reads, TCRdb called clonotypes with MiXCR, one entry per CDR3 protein. Of over 150,000 distinct CDR3 sequences listed, roughly 37% are singletons. Sequenced input: peripheral blood. These receptor sequences come from a woman in her 40s with Graves' ophthalmopathy.

This clonotype has ten or more counts. The chain recombines TRBV12-3 or TRBV12-4 with TRBJ1-2; 9 bases match TRBD1. The CDR3 length is 15 residues. The ends lost 7 bases at V and 4 bases at J; junction bases unmatched: 10. CDR3 sequence: CASTGTGTGTYGYTF. In nucleotides, the CDR3 is TGTGCCAGCACCGGGACCGGGACAGGGACCTATGGCTACACCTTC.

This clonotype was seen repeatedly, ten times or more. The chain uses TRBV4-3 and TRBJ1-3; D gene ambiguous. V lost 1 base, J lost 0 bases, and 10 bases lay in between. The length of the CDR3 is 16 residues. Germline lookup yields CDR1 LGHNA and CDR2 YSLEER. The CDR3 here is CASSQGWGFSGNTIYF. The CDR3 DNA reads as TGCGCCAGCAGCCAAGGGTGGGGTTTCTCTGGAAACACCATATATTTT.

Ten or more counts support this clonotype. The chain couples TRBV19 to TRBJ2-7; 7 bases match TRBD1. J was trimmed by 6 bases and V by 1 base; bases with no gene match: 9. Germline CDR1 LNHDA, CDR2 SQIVND (reference sequence). CDR3 size: 15 residues. CDR3 sequence: CASSIGTGLPCEQYF. CDR3 sequence (DNA): TGTGCCAGTAGTATAGGGACAGGACTTCCCTGCGAGCAGTACTTC.

The chain uses TRBV20-1 and TRBJ2-7, with D possibly TRBD2 on 5 matching bases. V was cut by 0 bases and J by 7 bases, with 10 bases left in between. Germline V gives CDR1 DFQATT, CDR2 SNEGSKA (reference sequence). The CDR3 is 12 amino acids. The CDR3 reads CSARDDWREQYF. In DNA, the CDR3 is TGCAGTGCTAGAGATGACTGGAGGGAGCAGTACTTC.

This clonotype has just a few counts. The chain uses TRBV6-1 and TRBJ2-7; maybe TRBD1 (6 bases). Deletions cut 7 bases from V and 5 bases from J, with 15 bases between. Germline V CDR1 and CDR2: MNHNS, SASEGT. This CDR3 has 13 residues. CDR3 coding DNA: TGTGCCAGCATCTCGGCTGGGGGCCACGAGCAGTACTTC. It translates to CASISAGGHEQYF.

This clonotype has a count of ten or more. This sequence joins TRBV19 and TRBJ1-5; TRBD1 agrees at 7 bases. After removal of 3 bases from V and 2 bases from J, the junction contained 4 bases not matched to a gene. The germline gives CDR1 LNHDA, CDR2 SQIVND (reference sequence). This CDR3 spans 15 amino acids. The CDR3 coding sequence is TGTGCCAGTAGTATCGCCGGACAGGGCAATCAGCCCCAGCATTTT. It yields the protein CASSIAGQGNQPQHF.

The table lists this clonotype with a few counts. The chain employs TRBV6-1 and TRBJ2-7, with a tentative D call TRBD1 (6 bases). Germline CDR1 is MNHNS and CDR2 is SASEGT. This CDR3 spans 13 amino acids. V was clipped by 7 bases and J by 5 bases, with 15 bases between them. The CDR3 loop reads CASTPTGRNEQYF. The DNA of the CDR3 is TGTGCCAGCACCCCCACAGGGAGAAACGAGCAGTACTTC.

This clonotype was observed at least ten times. V gene TRBV19 combines with J gene TRBJ1-2; D is uncertain. In germline, CDR1 is LNHDA, CDR2 SQIVND (reference sequence). CDR3 length: 11 amino acids. The ends were cut back, 6 bases at V and 9 bases at J, with 11 bases in the middle. CDR3 coding DNA: TGTGCCAGTAGATTGGACGGAAGCTACACCTTC. This codes for CASRLDGSYTF.

This rearrangement joins TRBV12-3 or TRBV12-4 to TRBJ2-2; D is undetermined. V lost 5 bases, J lost 5 bases, and 9 bases lay in between. The CDR3 sequence is 13 residues long. The CDR3 reads CASSHQTTGELFF. CDR3 in DNA: TGTGCCAGCAGTCACCAAACGACCGGGGAGCTGTTTTTT.

The chain employs TRBV29-1 and TRBJ2-7; 10 positions match TRBD1. The CDR3 consists of 13 residues. The V gene's germline CDR1 is SQVTM and CDR2 ANQGSEA. With 6 bases clipped from V and 4 bases from J, the junction kept 6 bases outside the gene matches. The CDR3 DNA is TGCAGCGTGTGGGACAGGGGTATGTACGAGCAGTACTTC. Its translation is CSVWDRGMYEQYF.

The V call is TRBV6-1, the J call TRBJ2-7; 12 nucleotides align to TRBD1. The CDR3 runs to 14 residues. Germline loops: CDR1 MNHNS, CDR2 SASEGT. V trimming: 6 bases; J trimming: 5 bases; junction bases outside the gene matches: 5. In nucleotides, the CDR3 is TGTGCCAGCAGGGGACAGGGGGCGATCCACGAGCAGTACTTC. Translating gives CASRGQGAIHEQYF.

The chain uses TRBV12-3 or TRBV12-4 and TRBJ2-3, with D possibly TRBD2 on 6 matching bases. Trimming pared 5 bases from V and 8 bases from J, leaving 23 bases between. CDR3 length: 16 residues. CDR3 nucleotides: TGTGCCAGCAGTCCCTCTAGCGAAACCCTCTGGGGTACGCAGTATTTT. This sequence encodes CASSPSSETLWGTQYF.

The chain joins TRBV12-3 or TRBV12-4 to TRBJ1-5; D remains ambiguous. V lost 4 bases to trimming and J lost 1 base, with 11 bases between them. CDR3 size: 15 residues. In DNA, the CDR3 is TGTGCCAGCAGTTACGATGGCACCAGCAATCAGCCCCAGCATTTT. This sequence encodes CASSYDGTSNQPQHF.

Many counts were recorded for this clonotype. CDR3 in amino acids: CASSPSGTPRTGELFF. The CDR3 coding sequence is TGTGCCAGCAGCCCCTCCGGGACGCCTCGCACCGGGGAGCTGTTTTTT. V is TRBV9 and J is TRBJ2-2; D may correspond to TRBD1 or TRBD2 (5 bases each). The CDR3 is 16 amino acids. Trimming pared 4 bases from V and 4 bases from J, leaving 17 bases between. Germline lookup yields CDR1 SGDLS and CDR2 YYNGEE.

This rearrangement joins TRBV6-1 to TRBJ2-5, with TRBD2 identical over 7 bases. The germline V gene encodes CDR1 MNHNS and CDR2 SASEGT. The CDR3 spans 15 residues. The V and J ends lost 1 base and 5 bases, in that order; junction bases with no gene match: 7. The chain's CDR3 is CASSEGEGPRETQYF. Written as DNA, the CDR3 is TGTGCCAGCAGTGAAGGGGAGGGGCCTAGGGAGACCCAGTACTTC.

This clonotype was observed at least ten times. The rearrangement uses TRBV6-2 or TRBV6-3 and TRBJ2-7, with 11 bases that match TRBD1. V lost 0 bases and J lost 0; bases outside the gene matches: 1. Germline V gives CDR1 MNHEY, CDR2 SVGEGT. CDR3 size: 16 residues. CDR3 amino acids: CASSYSGQGASYEQYF. For the CDR3, the DNA is TGTGCCAGCAGTTACTCAGGACAGGGGGCCTCCTACGAGCAGTACTTC.

The chain has TRBV7-2 and TRBJ1-5; 7 nucleotides agree with TRBD1. The CDR3 has 13 amino acids. Trimming cost V 5 bases and J 12 bases; bases outside gene matches: 10. CDR1 SGHTA and CDR2 FQGNSA come from the germline V gene. The CDR3 nucleotides read TGTGCCAGCAGCGGCCAGTTTGGGACAGACCAGCATTTT. Translated: CASSGQFGTDQHF.

This chain joins TRBV24-1 and TRBJ1-6; 8 nucleotides align to TRBD1. The germline V gene encodes CDR1 KGHDR and CDR2 SFDVKD. V lost 7 bases, J lost 10 bases, and 5 bases stayed unmatched. CDR3 length equals 13 residues. In DNA form, the CDR3 reads TGTGCCACCAGCGACAGGGGTGGATCACCCCTCCACTTT. Translated, it gives CATSDRGGSPLHF.

This clonotype was seen at least ten times. The chain combines TRBV11-2 with TRBJ1-6, with D possibly matching TRBD1 (6 bases). This CDR3 is built from 15 residues. The germline V and J ends were trimmed by 4 bases and 5 bases, with 12 bases remaining between them. Germline CDR1 reads SGHAT; CDR2 reads FQNNGV. The CDR3 region is CASSSQDSNNSPLHF. CDR3 bases: TGTGCCAGCAGCTCCCAGGACAGCAATAATTCACCCCTCCACTTT.

The rearrangement uses TRBV20-1 and TRBJ2-7; TRBD2 aligns across 8 bases. V lost 2 bases and J lost 2; bases outside the gene matches: 11. Germline loops: CDR1 DFQATT, CDR2 SNEGSKA (reference sequence). The length of the CDR3 is 16 residues. CDR3 loop: CSARIGLAGGTYEQYF. The CDR3 region has the DNA TGCAGTGCTAGAATAGGGTTGGCGGGAGGTACCTACGAGCAGTACTTC.

The chain recombines TRBV28 with TRBJ1-1; 8 nucleotides agree with TRBD1. Germline CDR1 MDHEN, CDR2 SYDVKM. V lost 5 bases to trimming and J lost 0 bases; unmatched junction nucleotides: 14. The CDR3 consists of 18 residues. CDR3 bases: TGTGCCAGCAGTCCGCGAATCTACAGGGGGAGAATGAACACTGAAGCTTTCTTT. Protein: CASSPRIYRGRMNTEAFF.

This clonotype was seen repeatedly, ten times or more. The chain is built from TRBV4-1 and TRBJ1-5; 9 positions match TRBD1. V lost 4 bases to trimming and J lost 6 bases; unmatched junction nucleotides: 10. The CDR3 spans 16 residues. Germline V gives CDR1 MGHRA, CDR2 YSYEKL. The CDR3 DNA follows: TGCGCCAGCAGCCCGGGACAGGGCCCAAGCGGTCAGCCCCAGCATTTT. Protein product: CASSPGQGPSGQPQHF.

The J gene is TRBJ1-2, the V gene TRBV6-1, with 9 bases identical to TRBD1. Per germline, CDR1 MNHNS and CDR2 SASEGT. The CDR3 consists of 15 residues. The V gene end was trimmed by 6 bases and the J gene end by 8 bases; junction bases not matched to a gene: 13. CDR3 nucleotides: TGTGCCAGCAGGCGGGGGACAGGGCGGAGAGAGGGCTACACCTTC. Translation: CASRRGTGRREGYTF.